Presented here are 5 T cell receptor beta chains from one specimen sequenced in a study of PD-1 blockade in classical Hodgkin lymphoma. Profiled with immunoSEQ multiplex PCR; TCRdb holds only in-frame clones, not every one. Of fewer than 50,000 clones in the sample, 78% were seen once. Time point indicated: cycle 4 day 1 (C4D1), after more than 5 weeks of nivolumab. Relapses following autologous stem cell transplantation were seen in all patients, with brentuximab vedotin exposure varying. Sequenced material: peripheral blood mononuclear cells (PBMCs), taken before the fourth cycle of nivolumab. These receptors were taken from a human donor with classical Hodgkin lymphoma.

The CDR3 bases are TGTGCCAGCAGTGATGTACAGGACAGCTCCTACGAGCAGTACTTC. It is translated as CASSDVQDSSYEQYF. V is TRBV28 and J is TRBJ2-7, with D possibly being TRBD1 (6 bases). The CDR3 runs to 15 residues. Between the trimmed V and J ends, which lost 5 bases and 0 bases, there was a span of 14 bases. Germline V CDR1 and CDR2: MDHEN, SYDVKM. The whole variable domain, filled in from reference TRBV28 and TRBJ2-7, reads DVKVTQSSRYLVKRTGEKVFLECVQDMDHENMFWYRQDPGLGLRLIYFSYDVKMKEKGDIPEGYSVSREKKERFSLILESASTNQTSMYLCASSDVQDSSYEQYFGPGTRLTVT.

The J gene is TRBJ1-5, the V gene TRBV6-5; TRBD1 matches 7 bases. V shed 4 bases and J 3 bases; nucleotides not matched to a gene: 3. The CDR3 consists of 14 residues. CDR1 and CDR2 from the germline V gene are MNHEY and SVGAGI. CDR3 sequence reads: CASSSQGTNQPQHF. The CDR3 DNA reads as TGTGCCAGCAGTTCACAGGGGACCAATCAGCCCCAGCATTTT.

The chain links TRBV7-9 to TRBJ1-6; unclear D gene. This CDR3 has 15 residues. CDR1 and CDR2 from the germline V gene are SEHNR and FQNEAQ (reference sequence). V was clipped by 0 bases and J by 8 bases, with 11 bases between them. The CDR3 is CASSLAPDPDSPLHF. The DNA of the CDR3 is TGTGCCAGCAGCTTAGCGCCTGATCCTGATTCACCCCTCCACTTT. The full variable domain, its missing parts supplied by reference TRBV7-9 and TRBJ1-6, is DTGVSQNPRHKITKRGQNVTFRCDPISEHNRLYWYRQTLGQGPEFLTYFQNEAQLEKSRLLSDRFSAERPKGSFSTLEIQRTEQGDSAMYLCASSLAPDPDSPLHFGNGTRLTVT.

This chain uses TRBV11-3 with TRBJ2-3; a weak D match, TRBD2 (7 bases). The CDR3 is 16 residues long. Trimming cost V 4 bases and J 3 bases, with 17 bases left between them. CDR1 and CDR2 (germline): SGHNT, YENEEA. The CDR3: CASSSWGGVETDTQYF. CDR3 nucleotide sequence: TGTGCCAGCAGCTCCTGGGGGGGCGTCGAGACAGATACGCAGTATTTT.

The CDR3 bases are TGTGCCAGCAGCGAGGGTGCTAACTATGGCTACACCTTC. Translated, it gives CASSEGANYGYTF. The chain is built from TRBV7-2 and TRBJ1-2; D gene uncertain. The CDR3 is made up of 13 amino acids. V lost 5 bases, J lost 0 bases, and 7 bases lay in between. The germline gives CDR1 SGHTA, CDR2 FQGNSA.